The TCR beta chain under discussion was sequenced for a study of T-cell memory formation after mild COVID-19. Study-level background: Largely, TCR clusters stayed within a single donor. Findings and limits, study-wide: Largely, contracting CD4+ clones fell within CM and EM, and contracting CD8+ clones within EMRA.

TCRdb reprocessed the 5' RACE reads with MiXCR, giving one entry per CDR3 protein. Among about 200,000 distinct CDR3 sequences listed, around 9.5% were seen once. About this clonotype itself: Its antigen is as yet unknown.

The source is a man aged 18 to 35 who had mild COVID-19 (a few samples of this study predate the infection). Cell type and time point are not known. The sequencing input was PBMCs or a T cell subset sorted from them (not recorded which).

CDR3 protein: CATSRLGGYDTEAFF. The CDR3 nucleotides are TGTGCCACCAGCAGACTAGGGGGCTACGACACTGAAGCTTTCTTT. The chain couples TRBV15 to TRBJ1-1, with 7 bases lining up with TRBD1. J lost 3 bases, V lost 2 bases, and 6 bases had no gene match. There are 15 residues in the CDR3. CDR1 LNHNV and CDR2 YYDKDF come from the germline V gene (reference sequence).